One and the same sample provided the 3 T cell receptor beta chains below, sequenced in a study of neurological immune-mediated disorders. TCRdb processed the 5' RACE reads anew with MiXCR; each CDR3 protein has one entry. The sample lists some 55,000 distinct CDR3 sequences, roughly 8.8% occurring once. Time point noted: longitudinal time-point 3. The sample taken for sequencing was PBMCs. Receptors originate from a woman aged 40 to 50 in good health.

The chain carries TRBV5-1 and TRBJ1-4; D remains unclear. Germline V gene lookup returns CDR1 SGHRS and CDR2 YFSETQ. The CDR3 is made up of 15 amino acids. Between the trimmed V and J ends, which lost 4 bases and 7 bases, there was a span of 17 bases. The CDR3 sequence is CASSQSYGLGEKLFF. CDR3 DNA sequence: TGCGCCAGCAGCCAATCCTACGGATTGGGTGAAAAACTGTTTTTT. The whole variable domain, remainder taken from reference TRBV5-1 and TRBJ1-4, is KAGVTQTPRYLIKTRGQQVTLSCSPISGHRSVSWYQQTPGQGLQFLFEYFSETQRNKGNFPGRFSGRQFSNSRSEMNVSTLELGDSALYLCASSQSYGLGEKLFFGSGTQLSVL.

V usage is TRBV6-2 or TRBV6-3 and J usage is TRBJ2-7; weak D call: TRBD1 (5 bases). V was cut by 8 bases and J by 0 bases, with 8 bases left in between. Germline CDR1 MNHEY, CDR2 SVGEGT. The CDR3 is 12 amino acids. CDR3 residues: CASGHSSYEQYF. The CDR3 region has the DNA TGTGCCAGCGGACACAGCTCCTACGAGCAGTACTTC.

Ten or more counts support this clonotype. The chain has TRBV20-1 and TRBJ2-7; no firm D call. Trimming pared 5 bases from V and 2 bases from J, leaving 7 bases between. Germline V gene data show CDR1 as DFQATT and CDR2 as SNEGSKA (reference sequence). The CDR3 contains 11 residues. The CDR3 spells CSAGITYEQYF. The CDR3 DNA sequence: TGCAGTGCTGGGATAACCTACGAGCAGTACTTC.